This TCR beta chain was identified during a study of control samples from healthy donors and cancer patients. The CDR3 extends over 15 amino acids. V lost 6 bases and J 3 bases, leaving 17 bases between the germline ends. CDR1 and CDR2 from the germline V gene are KGHSH and LQKENI. The repertoire was sequenced with immunoSEQ multiplex PCR; TCRdb's copy has only in-frame clones and lacks some. The sample records under 100,000 clones, about 89% being singletons. This TCR was recovered from a woman aged 45-60 years with colorectal cancer. The chain couples TRBV18 to TRBJ1-1; D is possibly TRBD1 (5 bases). The sequencing sample was made of PBMCs. The CDR3 protein is CASSRYRIGDTEAFF. The CDR3 nucleotides read TGTGCCAGCTCTCGTTACAGGATCGGGGACACTGAAGCTTTCTTT.